This T cell receptor (beta chain) was captured in a study of chronic HIV infection and antiretroviral therapy. Trimming stripped 4 bases from V and 3 bases from J, with 9 bases between. In germline, CDR1 is WNHNN, CDR2 SYGVQD (reference sequence). The CDR3 loop spans 13 amino acids. Each CDR3 protein gets one entry after TCRdb re-called the 5' RACE reads with MiXCR. The sample includes about 38,000 distinct CDR3 sequences, about 7.4% of them seen just once. The receptor was isolated from an adult who had HIV and had not received antiretroviral therapy, or was an uninfected healthy control (not recorded which). The chain has TRBV10-1 and TRBJ2-5; weak D call: TRBD1 (6 bases). The sequencing input was peripheral blood. The CDR3 sequence: CASSVGGKETQYF. DNA for the CDR3: TGCGCCAGCAGTGTAGGGGGAAAAGAGACCCAGTACTTC.